This TCR beta chain was captured in a study of Graves' ophthalmopathy and Graves' hyperthyroidism. Study-wide points: Blood also carried most expanded thyroid clonotypes exceeding 0.001 frequency.

CDR3 length: 13 residues. J was trimmed by 0 bases and V by 8 bases; bases with no gene match: 3. No ophthalmopathy within 18 months of follow-up signified stable hyperthyroidism. For repertoire sequencing, the TCR beta CDR3 regions were amplified from RNA transcripts. The first round was an RT-PCR with HTBI primers, and the second round was a multiplex PCR. Using its own MiXCR run on the multiplex PCR reads, TCRdb lists one record per CDR3 protein. The sample contains around 400,000 distinct CDR3 sequences, 20% to 25% of which appear only once. Comment on this clonotype: As yet, its antigen is unknown.

The V gene is TRBV12-3 or TRBV12-4, the J gene TRBJ2-7, with 8 bases lining up with TRBD1. This sequence originates from a woman younger than 35 with stable Graves' hyperthyroidism. Sequenced material: peripheral blood. CDR3 coding DNA: TGTGCCAGCCGGGACAGGACCTCCTACGAGCAGTACTTC. Residues: CASRDRTSYEQYF.